This T cell receptor (beta chain) was recorded in a study of blood T cells in healthy people across ages. Using a J-beta primer mix together with a sample-barcoded 5' primer, a second PCR was run for roughly 7 to 12 cycles. Each CDR3 protein gets one entry after TCRdb re-called the 5' RACE reads with MiXCR. The profile shows about 760,000 distinct CDR3 sequences, approximately 53% of them singletons. This CDR3 comprises 12 residues. Trimming cost V 2 bases and J 7 bases, with 8 bases left between them. CDR1 and CDR2 (germline): SGHTA, FQGNSA. This clonotype has only a few counts. The origin of this receptor is a man aged 40-55 years in good health. The sequenced sample consisted of blood. This chain joins TRBV7-2 and TRBJ1-2, with D tentatively TRBD1 (5 bases). CDR3 loop: CASSLSRAGYTF. The CDR3 nucleotides read TGTGCCAGCAGCTTATCCAGGGCTGGCTACACCTTC.